What follows are 5 T cell receptor beta chains derived from one specimen sequenced in a study of T cell responses to AZD1222 COVID-19 vaccine. Sequencing used immunoSEQ multiplex PCR; TCRdb keeps in-frame clones, though not all of them. The sample shows about 150,000 clones, about 90% of them seen only once. The sequencing used peripheral blood, collected on day 0 of AZD1222 vaccination. The receptors derive from an adult in good health.

The chain uses TRBV7-2 and TRBJ2-2; no reliable D call. The V end lost 5 bases, the J end lost 9 bases, and 16 bases lay between the germline ends. The CDR3 extends over 14 amino acids. The germline gives CDR1 SGHTA, CDR2 FQGNSA. In nucleotides, the CDR3 is TGTGCCAGCAGCCCCCTTCTCGGGCCCCGGGAGCTGTTTTTT. It yields the protein CASSPLLGPRELFF.

Worth noting for this clone: This specimen includes other DNA sequences encoding the same CDR3. The chain carries TRBV6-5 and TRBJ2-3; possibly TRBD2 for D (6 bases). Germline loops: CDR1 MNHEY, CDR2 SVGAGI. V lost 0 bases to trimming and J lost 2 bases, with 9 bases between them. This CDR3 comprises 15 residues. CDR3 protein: CASSYSGTSTDTQYF. In DNA, the CDR3 is TGTGCCAGCAGTTACTCGGGGACTTCCACAGATACGCAGTATTTT.

The CDR3 is CASSLYGGVSYGYTF. DNA of the CDR3: TGTGCCAGCAGCTTATACGGGGGGGTTAGCTATGGCTACACCTTC. The J gene is TRBJ1-2, the V gene TRBV11-2; perhaps TRBD1 as D (5 bases). The ends were cut back, 2 bases at V and 4 bases at J, with 14 bases in the middle. In germline, CDR1 is SGHAT, CDR2 FQNNGV. The length of the CDR3 is 15 residues. Filled out from reference TRBV11-2 and TRBJ1-2, the complete variable domain reads EAGVAQSPRYKIIEKRQSVAFWCNPISGHATLYWYQQILGQGPKLLIQFQNNGVVDDSQLPKDRFSAERLKGVDSTLKIQPAKLEDSAVYLCASSLYGGVSYGYTFGSGTRLTVV.

The chain employs TRBV7-6 and TRBJ1-4; 7 bases match TRBD1. In germline, CDR1 is SGHVS, CDR2 FNYEAQ. There are 15 residues in the CDR3. Germline trimming cut 5 bases from V and 6 bases from J; bases unmatched to any gene: 9. The CDR3 here is CASSRLAGGDEKLFF. CDR3 DNA sequence: TGTGCCAGCAGCCGCTTAGCAGGGGGTGATGAAAAACTGTTTTTT.

In nucleotides, the CDR3 is TGTGCCAGCAGTTACAGGGCGCAGGGGGCGCGGGTCCGCACAGATACGCAGTATTTT. This translates into CASSYRAQGARVRTDTQYF. This chain joins TRBV6-2 or TRBV6-3 and TRBJ2-3; 8 nucleotides match TRBD1. This CDR3 region has 19 residues. In germline, CDR1 is MNHEY, CDR2 SVGEGT. J gave up 1 base and V 2 bases, and 14 bases lay outside the gene matches.